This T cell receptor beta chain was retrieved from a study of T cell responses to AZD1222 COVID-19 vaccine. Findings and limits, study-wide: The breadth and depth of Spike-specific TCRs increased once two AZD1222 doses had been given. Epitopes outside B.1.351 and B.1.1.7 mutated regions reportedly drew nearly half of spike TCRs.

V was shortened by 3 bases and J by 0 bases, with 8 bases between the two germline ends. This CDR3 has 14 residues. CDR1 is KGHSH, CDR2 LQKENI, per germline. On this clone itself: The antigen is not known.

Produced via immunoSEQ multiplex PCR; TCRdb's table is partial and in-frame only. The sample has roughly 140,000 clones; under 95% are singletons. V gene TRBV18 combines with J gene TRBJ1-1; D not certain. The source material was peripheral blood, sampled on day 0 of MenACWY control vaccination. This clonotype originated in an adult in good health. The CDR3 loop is CASSPQAMNTEAFF. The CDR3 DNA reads TGTGCCAGCTCACCGCAGGCCATGAACACTGAAGCTTTCTTT.